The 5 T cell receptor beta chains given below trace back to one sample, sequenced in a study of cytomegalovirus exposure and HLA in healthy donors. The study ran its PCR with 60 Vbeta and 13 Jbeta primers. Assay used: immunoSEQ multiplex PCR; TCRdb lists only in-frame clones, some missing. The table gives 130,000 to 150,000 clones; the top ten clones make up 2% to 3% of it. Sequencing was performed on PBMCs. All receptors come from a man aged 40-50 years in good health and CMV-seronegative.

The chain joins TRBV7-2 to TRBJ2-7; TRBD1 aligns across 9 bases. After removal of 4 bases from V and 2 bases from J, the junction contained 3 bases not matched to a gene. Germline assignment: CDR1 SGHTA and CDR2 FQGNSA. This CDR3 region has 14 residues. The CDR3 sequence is CASSSRQGAYEQYF. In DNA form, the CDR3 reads TGTGCCAGCAGCTCCCGACAGGGGGCCTACGAGCAGTACTTC.

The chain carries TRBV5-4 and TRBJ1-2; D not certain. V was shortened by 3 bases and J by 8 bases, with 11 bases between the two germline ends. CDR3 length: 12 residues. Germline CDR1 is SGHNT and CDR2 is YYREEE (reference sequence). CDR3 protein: CASSSQSRGYTF. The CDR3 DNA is TGTGCCAGCAGCTCACAGTCTCGGGGCTACACCTTC.

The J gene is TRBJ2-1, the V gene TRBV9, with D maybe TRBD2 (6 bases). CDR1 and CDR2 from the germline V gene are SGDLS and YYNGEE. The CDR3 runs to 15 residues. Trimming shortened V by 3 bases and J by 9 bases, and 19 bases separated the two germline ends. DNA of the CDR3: TGTGCCAGCAGCGCGAATCTGGACTATTTGAGTGAGCAGTTCTTC. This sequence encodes CASSANLDYLSEQFF.

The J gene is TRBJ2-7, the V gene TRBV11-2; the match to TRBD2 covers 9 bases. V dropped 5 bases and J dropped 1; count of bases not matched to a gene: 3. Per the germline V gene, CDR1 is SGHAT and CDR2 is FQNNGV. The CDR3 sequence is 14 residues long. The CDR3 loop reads CASSPTSGSYEQYF. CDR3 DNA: TGTGCCAGCAGCCCGACTAGCGGATCCTACGAGCAGTACTTC.

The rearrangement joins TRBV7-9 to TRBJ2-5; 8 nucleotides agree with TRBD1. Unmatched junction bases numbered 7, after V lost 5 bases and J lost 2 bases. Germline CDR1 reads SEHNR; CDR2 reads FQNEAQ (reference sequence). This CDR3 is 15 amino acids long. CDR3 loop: CASSITGQGQETQYF. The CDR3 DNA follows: TGTGCCAGCAGCATAACCGGACAGGGTCAAGAGACCCAGTACTTC. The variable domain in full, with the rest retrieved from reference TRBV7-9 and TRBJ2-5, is DTGVSQNPRHKITKRGQNVTFRCDPISEHNRLYWYRQTLGQGPEFLTYFQNEAQLEKSRLLSDRFSAERPKGSFSTLEIQRTEQGDSAMYLCASSITGQGQETQYFGPGTRLLVL.